This record looks at one T cell receptor (beta chain) sequence and its context. Trimming stripped 2 bases from V and 4 bases from J, with 14 bases between. The CDR3 is 15 residues long. Germline CDR1 is LNHDA and CDR2 is SQIVND (reference sequence). The assay was immunoSEQ multiplex PCR, and TCRdb's table has in-frame clones only and misses some. The table shows about 120,000 clones, with less than 85% occurring only once. The data stem from a study of blood T cell repertoires in COVID-19. Study information: Sample material is recorded as cDNA or gDNA derived from T cells, B-cell-depleted T cells, or PBMCs.

This clonotype was obtained from a man between 25 and 39 years old with acute or convalescent COVID-19. The chain has TRBV19 and TRBJ1-2; D call uncertain. The specimen sequenced was peripheral blood. The chain's CDR3 is CASSINLLSGYGYTF. The DNA for the CDR3 is TGTGCCAGTAGTATAAATCTCTTATCGGGCTATGGCTACACCTTC.